This T cell receptor beta chain was obtained from a study of T cells in Graves' hyperthyroidism and ophthalmopathy. PBMCs were collected from a roughly 9.7 ml volume of fresh peripheral blood. The CDR3 regions of TCR beta were amplified from RNA transcripts. RT-PCR in the first round (using the HTBI primer set) targeted the TCR CDR3. A single record per CDR3 protein comes from TCRdb applying MiXCR to the multiplex PCR reads. The data contain approximately 520,000 distinct CDR3 sequences, approximately 25% of them singletons. This clonotype occurred many times. The CDR3 has 13 residues. The germline V and J ends were trimmed by 3 bases and 4 bases, with 9 bases remaining between them. Germline assignment: CDR1 KGHSH and CDR2 LQKENI.

This TCR came from a woman under 40 with Graves' ophthalmopathy. Sequenced input: blood. The rearrangement joins TRBV18 to TRBJ1-1; D unclear. The CDR3 loop reads CASSPYGSTEAFF. The CDR3 nucleotides read TGTGCCAGCTCACCCTACGGCTCCACTGAAGCTTTCTTT.